Listed below are T cell receptor beta chains from one sample, sequenced in a study of shared clonotypes between healthy human individuals. Method: immunoSEQ multiplex PCR; TCRdb's copy keeps in-frame clones and lacks some. The repertoire holds about 600,000 clones, with roughly 95% as singletons. Specimen: naive CD8+ T cells sorted from blood. These receptors all stem from a woman aged 25 to 39 in good health. Each CDR3 is given with its conserved first and last residue. A D gene is named only where the DNA matches it firmly. Clone size is given for some rows only: seen once, a few or many times, or a class if the clone is expanded.

>.|TRBJ2-1|TRBD2|TRBV2
TGTGCCACCCTCCAAACCGTAACCGGGACTAGCGGGATCTACAATGAGCAGTTCTTC
CATLQTVTGTSGIYNEQFF
>.|TRBJ2-7|TRBD1|TRBV7-9
TGTGCCAGCAGCCTAATCCGACAGGGGCCCTCCTACGAGCAGTACTTC
CASSLIRQGPSYEQYF
>.|TRBJ2-7|TRBD2|TRBV27
TGTGCCAGCCAACTAGCGGGAGGATTATACGAGCAGTACTTC
CASQLAGGLYEQYF
>.|TRBJ1-3|.|TRBV29-1
TGCAGCGTTGCCTTGCAGGGTCCCTCTCTCTCTGGAAACACCATATATTTT
CSVALQGPSLSGNTIYF
>.|TRBJ2-7|TRBD2|TRBV25-1
TGTGCCAGCAGTGAAGCGGGAGGTTACGAGCAGTATTTC
CASSEAGGYEQYF
>.|TRBJ2-3|.|TRBV7-3
TGTGCCAGCAGCTTAAGTCGCAGCGGCACAGATACGCAGTATTTT
CASSLSRSGTDTQYF
>.|TRBJ1-1|.|TRBV10-3
TGTGCCATCAGTGCAGGGACCACTGAAGCTTTCTTT
CAISAGTTEAFF
>once|TRBJ1-5|.|TRBV27
TGTGCCAGCAGTTTATTGGGGGGCCCGGGGGAGCCCCAGCATTTT
CASSLLGGPGEPQHF
>.|TRBJ2-5|.|TRBV25-1
TGTGCCAGCAGTGAATATACAGCCAAGCCGTACCAAGAGACCCAGTACTTC
CASSEYTAKPYQETQYF
>.|TRBJ2-7|TRBD2|TRBV4-1
TGCGCCAGCAGCCAAGAGATCACCGGGAGGAGGTACGAGCAGTACTTC
CASSQEITGRRYEQYF
>.|TRBJ2-1|.|TRBV19
TGTGCCAGTAAGGGGGGGGTTTACAATGAGCAGTTCTTC
CASKGGVYNEQFF
>.|TRBJ2-1|TRBD1|TRBV28
TGTGCCAGCAGGGATACCCCAACAGGGGGCAATGAGCAGTTCTTC
CASRDTPTGGNEQFF
>.|TRBJ2-2|.|TRBV6-1
TGTGCCAGCACCCGTATGAACACCGGGGAGCTGTTTTTT
CASTRMNTGELFF
>.|TRBJ2-1|.|TRBV13
TGTGCCAGCAGCTTAAGTAAGACGGGATACTACAATGAGCAGTTCTTC
CASSLSKTGYYNEQFF
>once|TRBJ2-7|TRBD1|TRBV6-5
TGTGCCAGCAGTTCGGACAGGAGCTACGAGCAGTACTTC
CASSSDRSYEQYF
>few|TRBJ2-1|.|TRBV5-4
TGTGCCAGCAGACTGGACAGCGAGCAGTTCTTC
CASRLDSEQFF
>.|TRBJ2-1|.|TRBV5-1
TGCGCCAGCAGCTTGGTTTCGTTCTCCTACAATGAGCAGTTCTTC
CASSLVSFSYNEQFF
>.|TRBJ2-7|TRBD1|TRBV27
TGTGCCAGCACCAAGACAGGGGCCTACTACGAGCAGTACTTC
CASTKTGAYYEQYF
>.|TRBJ2-1|.|TRBV4-1
TGCGCCAGCAGCCAAGATGTGGGCGGCAATGAGCAGTTCTTC
CASSQDVGGNEQFF
>.|TRBJ1-2|.|TRBV6-5
TGTGCCAGCGGGCCGGCCAGCTTAAGCTATGGCTACACCTTC
CASGPASLSYGYTF
>once|TRBJ2-3|.|TRBV2
TGTGCCAGCAGTGAAGCGCGAGACCCTAGCACAGATACGCAGTATTTT
CASSEARDPSTDTQYF
>.|TRBJ2-1|.|TRBV7-9
TGTGCCAGCAGCTTAGCAGGGAACTACAATGAGCAGTTCTTC
CASSLAGNYNEQFF
>.|TRBJ2-7|TRBD2|TRBV11-1
TGTGCCAGCAGCCTGGGACTAGCGGGAGACGAGCAGTACTTC
CASSLGLAGDEQYF
>.|TRBJ2-7|.|TRBV4-1
TGCGCCAGCAGCCAAGGCCCAGATAGCTCCTACGAGCAGTACTTC
CASSQGPDSSYEQYF
>.|TRBJ1-6|.|TRBV28
TGTGCCAGCAGTGTGACCTCTTATAATTCACCCCTCCACTTT
CASSVTSYNSPLHF
>.|TRBJ2-7|.|TRBV4-2
TGTGCCAGCAGCCGAGATTCCGGGACCGCGGACTACGAGCAGTACTTC
CASSRDSGTADYEQYF
>.|TRBJ2-3|TRBD2|TRBV13
TGTGCCAGCAGACTCCAAACTGGACTAGCGGGATACACAGATACGCAGTATTTT
CASRLQTGLAGYTDTQYF
>once|TRBJ2-7|.|TRBV5-6
TGTGCCAGCAGCCCGCGGGACGGGGTCGCGTCGGAGCAGTACTTC
CASSPRDGVASEQYF
>once|TRBJ1-3|.|TRBV21-1
TGTGCCAGCAGCAAAGGAAGAAAGGGACTTGGCGGAAACACCATATATTTT
CASSKGRKGLGGNTIYF
>.|TRBJ2-1|.|TRBV27
TGTGCCAGCAGTTTATCTGGCGGAAGCTCCTACAATGAGCAGTTCTTC
CASSLSGGSSYNEQFF
>.|TRBJ2-7|TRBD2|TRBV27
TGTGCCAGCAGCTCCGGACTAGCGGGCTACGAGCAGTACTTC
CASSSGLAGYEQYF
>.|TRBJ2-1|TRBD2|TRBV29-1
TGCAGCGTTTCGGGACTAGCGGGAATCTACAATGAGCAGTTCTTC
CSVSGLAGIYNEQFF
>.|TRBJ2-7|.|TRBV27
TGTGCCAGCAGTAGTAGCGGAAGACTCTCCTACGAGCAGTACTTC
CASSSSGRLSYEQYF
>.|TRBJ2-4|TRBD2|TRBV6-1
TGTGCCAGCAGTGAAGCGCTAGCGGGAGCCGGAAACATTCAGTACTTC
CASSEALAGAGNIQYF
>.|TRBJ2-7|TRBD1|TRBV28
TGTGCCAGCAGATCCCCGGGACAGGCAACCTACGAGCAGTACTTC
CASRSPGQATYEQYF
>.|TRBJ2-7|.|TRBV5-3
TGTGCCAGAAGCTTTTCTTATACCGAGCAGTACTTC
CARSFSYTEQYF
>.|TRBJ2-3|.|TRBV7-8
TGTGCCAGCAACCCAAGGGGGACCGAAAGGGGTACGCAGTATTTT
CASNPRGTERGTQYF
>.|TRBJ2-3|TRBD2|TRBV5-1
TGCGCCAGCAGCCACAGCGGGAGGCTCACAGATACGCAGTATTTT
CASSHSGRLTDTQYF
>.|TRBJ2-3|.|TRBV27
TGTGCCAGCAGTCCCCGGACGAGCACAGATACGCAGTATTTT
CASSPRTSTDTQYF
>few|TRBJ2-3|.|TRBV2
TGTGCCAGCAGTGAAGCGACTAATATCGCAGATACGCAGTATTTT
CASSEATNIADTQYF
>.|TRBJ1-1|.|TRBV29-1
TGCAGCGTTGATAGCACAAACACTGAAGCTTTCTTT
CSVDSTNTEAFF
>.|TRBJ1-2|.|TRBV9
TGTGCCAGCAGCGTAGGCGGGGCGGATAACGGTGGCTACACCTTC
CASSVGGADNGGYTF
>.|TRBJ2-1|.|TRBV20-1
TGCAGTGCTCAGAGCCATGAGCAGTTCTTC
CSAQSHEQFF
>.|TRBJ2-1|TRBD2|TRBV18
TGTGCCAGCTCACCGATCAGCGGGAGTCTGACCTCCTACAATGAGCAGTTCTTC
CASSPISGSLTSYNEQFF
>.|TRBJ2-7|.|TRBV6-5
TGTGCCAGCAGTTACTCTGAAAGGTTCTACGAGCAGTACTTC
CASSYSERFYEQYF
>.|TRBJ2-7|.|TRBV19
TGTGCCAGTAGTTCCAAGGACAGCCGGGGCTACGAGCAGTACTTC
CASSSKDSRGYEQYF
>.|TRBJ2-1|TRBD1|TRBV27
TGTGCCAGCAGTTTTGGACAGGTGGTTAATGAGCAGTTCTTC
CASSFGQVVNEQFF